The clone carrying this TCR beta chain was found once. Trimming left V 4 bases short and J 0 bases short, with 7 bases between. Germline V CDR1 and CDR2: MNHEY, SVGAGI. This CDR3 has 14 amino acids. Some clones are missing from TCRdb's copy, which holds only in-frame ones; the method was immunoSEQ multiplex PCR. The table records about 210,000 clones, 84% of them present only once. These data are taken from a study of blood T cell repertoires in COVID-19. Study-wide background: From the United States, Italy and Spain came samples of acute and convalescent COVID-19.

The V and J genes are TRBV6-5 and TRBJ1-3; no reliable D call. The material sequenced was PBMCs or T cells enriched from blood (not recorded which). The source of this sequence is a woman aged 30 to 39 who had been exposed to COVID-19. CDR3 amino acids: CASSLLSSGNTIYF. The CDR3 nucleotides are TGTGCCAGCAGTTTACTGAGCTCTGGAAACACCATATATTTT.